These 25 T cell receptor beta chains were all obtained from the same sample, sequenced in a study of lymphopenia after photon versus proton radiotherapy. Profiled with immunoSEQ multiplex PCR; TCRdb holds only in-frame clones, not every one. Among about 68,000 clones, approximately 91% were seen once, and the ten largest hold about 3.1%. The sample here was peripheral blood, taken from a patient treated with photon-based radiotherapy. These receptors were taken from a woman between 70 and 85 years old with pancreatic cancer.

This sequence joins TRBV29-1 and TRBJ2-3, with D possibly matching TRBD2 (6 bases). The length of the CDR3 is 16 residues. Per the germline V gene, CDR1 is SQVTM and CDR2 is ANQGSEA. Between the trimmed V and J ends, which lost 6 bases and 2 bases, there was a span of 21 bases. The CDR3 coding sequence is TGCAGCGTCCTAGGGTGGGGGGAGAAATACACAGATACGCAGTATTTT. This encodes CSVLGWGEKYTDTQYF.

V usage is TRBV19 and J usage is TRBJ1-5, with unresolved D. This CDR3 is 16 amino acids long. Trimming removed 2 bases from V and 4 bases from J, with 15 bases in between. The germline V gene encodes CDR1 LNHDA and CDR2 SQIVND (reference sequence). CDR3 coding DNA: TGTGCCAGTAGTATATATTTGGGGAATGGGAATCAGCCCCAGCATTTT. Its translation: CASSIYLGNGNQPQHF. Complete variable domain (other parts from reference TRBV19 and TRBJ1-5): DGGITQSPKYLFRKEGQNVTLSCEQNLNHDAMYWYRQDPGQGLRLIYYSQIVNDFQKGDIAEGYSVSREKKESFPLTVTSAQKNPTAFYLCASSIYLGNGNQPQHFGDGTRLSIL.

V and J are TRBV4-3 and TRBJ2-3; no clear D gene. Germline CDR1 reads LGHNA; CDR2 reads YSLEER. V was pared by 4 bases and J by 2 bases, with 16 bases between. This CDR3 is 16 amino acids long. In DNA, the CDR3 is TGCGCCAGCAGCCCGAGATCCCTGCCCTCCACAGATACGCAGTATTTT. Translation gives CASSPRSLPSTDTQYF.

The J gene is TRBJ2-3, the V gene TRBV5-6; 7 bases map to TRBD1. V shed 4 bases, J shed 0 bases, and the junction held 5 bases outside the gene matches. Germline values: CDR1 SGHDT, CDR2 YYEEEE. The CDR3 is 15 residues long. The CDR3 DNA sequence: TGTGCCAGCAGCCGGCGACAGGGTAGCACAGATACGCAGTATTTT. It specifies CASSRRQGSTDTQYF.

This clone appeared once. The chain recombines TRBV4-3 with TRBJ2-2; tentatively, D is TRBD2 (6 bases). The V end lost 0 bases, the J end lost 5 bases, and 7 bases lay between the germline ends. The germline V gene has CDR1 LGHNA and CDR2 YSLEER. CDR3 length: 14 amino acids. CDR3: CASSQDAGTGELFF. As DNA, the CDR3 is TGCGCCAGCAGCCAAGATGCGGGAACCGGGGAGCTGTTTTTT.

The chain recombines TRBV18 with TRBJ2-1; TRBD2 aligns across 8 bases. This CDR3 comprises 15 residues. J was trimmed by 1 base and V by 3 bases; bases with no gene match: 2. CDR1 KGHSH and CDR2 LQKENI come from the germline V gene. CDR3 protein: CASSPSGTSYNEQFF. The CDR3 nucleotides are TGTGCCAGCTCACCTAGCGGGACTTCCTACAATGAGCAGTTCTTC.

This chain uses TRBV9 with TRBJ2-2; D is perhaps TRBD2 (5 bases). Germline V CDR1 and CDR2: SGDLS, YYNGEE. Trimming removed 4 bases from V and 6 bases from J, with 16 bases in between. The CDR3 length is 15 residues. DNA of the CDR3: TGTGCCAGCAGCCCACCCTCCGTTAGCGCCGGGGAGCTGTTTTTT. This sequence encodes CASSPPSVSAGELFF.

V usage is TRBV7-2 and J usage is TRBJ2-1; possible D gene TRBD2, 6 bases. The CDR3 contains 16 residues. Trimming pared 5 bases from V and 1 base from J, leaving 15 bases between. Germline loops: CDR1 SGHTA, CDR2 FQGNSA. CDR3 loop: CASSPGDSVSYNEQFF. The CDR3 nucleotides read TGTGCCAGCAGCCCGGGGGATAGCGTTTCCTACAATGAGCAGTTCTTC.

This chain joins TRBV6-6 and TRBJ2-3, with unresolved D. V lost 2 bases, J lost 8 bases, and 11 bases lay in between. The CDR3 has 13 residues. Germline assignment: CDR1 MNHNY and CDR2 SVGAGI (reference sequence). CDR3 DNA sequence: TGTGCCAGCAGTTACAGTTTGCCGGGTACGCAGTATTTT. This translates into CASSYSLPGTQYF.

This sequence joins TRBV6-5 and TRBJ2-7; D may match TRBD1 or TRBD2 (5 bases each). Germline V CDR1 and CDR2: MNHEY, SVGAGI. The V and J ends lost 6 bases and 0 bases respectively, with 15 bases between them. The CDR3 has 15 amino acids. The CDR3 DNA reads as TGTGCCAGCAGCCCGGTGAGGGGTTACTCCTACGAGCAGTACTTC. Its protein product is CASSPVRGYSYEQYF.

The chain combines TRBV2 with TRBJ2-7; 8 bases agree with TRBD2. The CDR3 is 15 residues long. The V and J ends lost 6 bases and 7 bases, in that order; junction bases with no gene match: 14. CDR1 and CDR2 (germline): SNHLY, FYNNEI. CDR3 DNA sequence: TGTGCCAGCAGCCACTTTGATCGGGGGGGAAGGGAGCAGTACTTC. Translating it yields CASSHFDRGGREQYF.

The chain has TRBV5-1 and TRBJ2-3, with TRBD1 as a possible D gene (5 bases). V lost 4 bases and J 7 bases, leaving 16 bases between the germline ends. The CDR3 has 14 residues. Germline V gives CDR1 SGHRS, CDR2 YFSETQ. CDR3 region: CASSQGNFPNTQYF. DNA of the CDR3: TGCGCCAGCAGCCAGGGAAATTTCCCCAATACGCAGTATTTT. Combining the CDR3 with reference TRBV5-1 and TRBJ2-3 gives the whole variable domain KAGVTQTPRYLIKTRGQQVTLSCSPISGHRSVSWYQQTPGQGLQFLFEYFSETQRNKGNFPGRFSGRQFSNSRSEMNVSTLELGDSALYLCASSQGNFPNTQYFGPGTRLTVL.

The gene calls are TRBV28 and TRBJ2-3, with D possibly matching TRBD2 (5 bases). Germline CDR1 is MDHEN and CDR2 is SYDVKM. The CDR3 length is 15 residues. V was pared by 6 bases and J by 2 bases, with 15 bases between. The CDR3 DNA reads TGTGCCAGCAGCATTAAAAGCGGCTACACAGATACGCAGTATTTT. Translated, it gives CASSIKSGYTDTQYF.

The rearrangement links TRBV5-5 to TRBJ2-2; TRBD2 matches at 8 bases. J was trimmed by 7 bases and V by 4 bases; bases with no gene match: 12. From germline, CDR1 is SGHKS and CDR2 YYEKEE (reference sequence). The CDR3 runs to 16 residues. The CDR3 region is CASSDTSGTRIGELFF. Written as DNA, the CDR3 is TGTGCCAGCAGCGACACGTCCGGGACTAGGATCGGGGAGCTGTTTTTT. Filled out from reference TRBV5-5 and TRBJ2-2, the complete variable domain reads DAGVTQSPTHLIKTRGQQVTLRCSPISGHKSVSWYQQVLGQGPQFIFQYYEKEERGRGNFPDRFSARQFPNYSSELNVNALLLGDSALYLCASSDTSGTRIGELFFGEGSRLTVL.

This sequence joins TRBV6-1 and TRBJ2-2, with 9 positions matching TRBD1. The CDR3 is made up of 15 amino acids. The germline V gene encodes CDR1 MNHNS and CDR2 SASEGT. V lost 4 bases to trimming and J lost 3 bases; unmatched junction nucleotides: 3. The CDR3 DNA reads as TGTGCCAGCAGTGTGACAGGGGGAGACACCGGGGAGCTGTTTTTT. Protein: CASSVTGGDTGELFF.

The rearrangement joins TRBV11-2 to TRBJ1-2, with no clear D. CDR3 size: 15 residues. Looked up from germline, CDR1 is SGHAT and CDR2 is FQNNGV. Trimming took 6 bases from V and 4 from J, leaving 18 bases between them. CDR3 loop: CASRVRADPIYGYTF. As DNA, the CDR3 is TGTGCCAGCAGAGTCCGGGCCGACCCCATCTATGGCTACACCTTC. The variable domain in full, completed from reference TRBV11-2 and TRBJ1-2, reads EAGVAQSPRYKIIEKRQSVAFWCNPISGHATLYWYQQILGQGPKLLIQFQNNGVVDDSQLPKDRFSAERLKGVDSTLKIQPAKLEDSAVYLCASRVRADPIYGYTFGSGTRLTVV.

The table lists this clone with a few counts. The chain carries TRBV2 and TRBJ2-7; D uncertain. This CDR3 has 13 amino acids. The germline V and J ends were trimmed by 2 bases and 3 bases, with 8 bases remaining between them. Germline V gives CDR1 SNHLY, CDR2 FYNNEI. The CDR3 spells CASSENGDYEQYF. The CDR3, as DNA: TGTGCCAGCAGTGAAAATGGCGACTACGAGCAGTACTTC.

V and J are TRBV5-4 and TRBJ2-2; 13 bases are a match to TRBD2. This CDR3 is built from 19 residues. CDR1 is SGHNT and CDR2 is YYREEE in the germline V gene (reference sequence). With 0 bases clipped from V and 2 bases from J, the junction kept 7 bases outside the gene matches. The CDR3 sequence: CASSLGPGLAGTNTGELFF. The CDR3, as DNA: TGTGCCAGCAGCTTGGGCCCGGGACTAGCGGGGACCAACACCGGGGAGCTGTTTTTT.

The chain is built from TRBV28 and TRBJ1-1; possible D gene TRBD1, 6 bases. Trimming shortened V by 6 bases and J by 1 base, and 15 bases separated the two germline ends. The CDR3 consists of 15 residues. Germline CDR1 and CDR2: MDHEN and SYDVKM. CDR3 loop: CASRVPGQANTEAFF. CDR3 in DNA: TGTGCCAGCAGGGTCCCGGGACAAGCGAACACTGAAGCTTTCTTT.

The chain uses TRBV28 and TRBJ2-2; 7 bases align to TRBD2. Losses at the gene ends were 5 bases for V and 8 bases for J; bases not matched to a gene: 8. This CDR3 is built from 14 residues. Germline V gives CDR1 MDHEN, CDR2 SYDVKM. The CDR3 sequence: CASSPGLVSGELFF. The CDR3 DNA follows: TGTGCCAGCAGTCCCGGACTAGTTTCTGGGGAGCTGTTTTTT.

This chain joins TRBV4-3 and TRBJ2-7; TRBD2 matches 10 bases. Germline CDR1 LGHNA, CDR2 YSLEER. V dropped 1 base and J dropped 3; count of bases not matched to a gene: 6. The CDR3 loop spans 16 amino acids. CDR3 loop: CASSQGRTSGLYEQYF. The CDR3 DNA follows: TGCGCCAGCAGCCAAGGACGGACTAGCGGTCTCTACGAGCAGTACTTC.

The chain recombines TRBV21-1 with TRBJ2-5; the table assigns TRBD2, which was not confirmed against the DNA. TRBV21-1 is flagged as a pseudogene. The CDR3 extends over 12 amino acids. DNA for the CDR3: TGTGCCAGCAGCAAAGGAGAGGAGACCCAGTACTTC. It is translated as CASSKGEETQYF.

The rearrangement uses TRBV19 and TRBJ2-7, with TRBD1 identical over 8 bases. Germline V gene lookup returns CDR1 LNHDA and CDR2 SQIVND (reference sequence). The CDR3 spans 15 residues. Unmatched junction bases numbered 7, after V lost 3 bases and J lost 3 bases. The chain's CDR3 is CASSIGTGIRYEQYF. As DNA, the CDR3 is TGTGCCAGTAGTATCGGGACAGGAATTCGCTACGAGCAGTACTTC.

The gene calls are TRBV5-1 and TRBJ1-1, with a weak D call TRBD1 (5 bases). The germline gives CDR1 SGHRS, CDR2 YFSETQ. The CDR3 is 14 amino acids. V lost 1 base, J lost 7 bases, and 14 bases lay in between. This CDR3 reads CASSLTVGTYEAFF. CDR3 in DNA: TGCGCCAGCAGCTTGACAGTCGGGACGTATGAAGCTTTCTTT.

This rearrangement joins TRBV7-2 to TRBJ2-7, with TRBD1 matching 7 bases. CDR3 length: 14 residues. Germline CDR1 SGHTA, CDR2 FQGNSA. The J segment lost 1 base and the V segment lost 6 bases, leaving 6 bases of the junction unmatched. In nucleotides, the CDR3 is TGTGCCAGCAGTTCCCGGACAGGATCCTACGAGCAGTACTTC. Translated, it gives CASSSRTGSYEQYF. Full variable domain (outside the CDR3, taken from reference TRBV7-2 and TRBJ2-7): GAGVSQSPSNKVTEKGKDVELRCDPISGHTALYWYRQSLGQGLEFLIYFQGNSAPDKSGLPSDRFSAERTGGSVSTLTIQRTQQEDSAVYLCASSSRTGSYEQYFGPGTRLTVT.